The rows below give T cell receptor beta chains drawn from one sample of a study of OX40 agonist ivuxolimab in advanced cancers. Sequencing used immunoSEQ multiplex PCR; TCRdb keeps in-frame clones, though not all of them. In the table there are under 50,000 clones, 70% to 90% of which are singletons. The sample consisted of CD4+ or CD8+ T cells sorted from blood, taken in a trial of the OX40 agonist ivuxolimab. Receptor source: an adult with an advanced solid tumor such as melanoma, head and neck, liver or kidney cancer. Each CDR3 is given without its conserved first and last residue.

>TRBV28|TRBJ2-1
ASIQLAGGPGEQF
>TRBV7-6|TRBJ1-3
ASSRGSSGNTIY
>TRBV28|TRBJ2-7
ASTGENSYEQY
>TRBV4-1|TRBJ2-1
ASSQDSGWSYNEQF
>TRBV2|TRBJ2-7
ASSGDLTAGVYEQY
>TRBV14|TRBJ2-5
ASSQEGPAATQY
>TRBV6-1|TRBJ1-1
ASRQGETEAF
>TRBV27|TRBJ1-2
ASRLGANYGYT
>TRBV5-1|TRBJ1-2
ASSLGVGYT
>TRBV4-3|TRBJ2-7
ASSQDEAGGPSYEQY
>TRBV11-2|TRBJ1-1
ASSSDGGEAF
>TRBV30|TRBJ2-7
AWSEPELRDMYSYEQY
>TRBV7-9|TRBJ1-5
ASSLEGANQPQH
>TRBV25-1|TRBJ2-3
ASSERTGTRDTQY
>TRBV19|TRBJ2-6
ASTAGISGANVLT
>TRBV5-6|TRBJ2-2
ASSWQGTGELF
>TRBV30|TRBJ2-2
AWSVAGATGELF
>TRBV29-1|TRBJ2-1
SVYTYNEQF
>TRBV5-5|TRBJ1-2
ASSPEPGQGALVEYGYT
>TRBV27|TRBJ1-1
ASSLFRDREAF
>TRBV28|TRBJ2-2
ASTSGTNTGELF
>TRBV4-3|TRBJ1-5
ASSQVLGGNQPQH
>TRBV28|TRBJ2-3
ASSPEYRFPGDTQY
>TRBV9|TRBJ2-2
ASSVGGGATGELF
>TRBV28|TRBJ2-7
ASSLFLAYEQY
>TRBV29-1|TRBJ2-1
SVEMGAFTSDEQF
>TRBV7-2|TRBJ2-7
ASSRSASSYEQY
>TRBV4-3|TRBJ1-4
ASSPLGVGNEKLF
>TRBV11-1|TRBJ2-3
ASSPRSGGTDTQY
>TRBV30|TRBJ1-2
AVRQGRGYGYT
>TRBV2|TRBJ2-7
ASREVQGGTYEQY
>TRBV10-3|TRBJ2-1
AIAGPHYNEQF
>TRBV20-1|TRBJ2-7
SARSYEQY
>TRBV7-8|TRBJ2-5
ASSFPGTGGYETQY
>TRBV28|TRBJ2-7
ASSPMSASGSSYEQY
>TRBV5-1|TRBJ2-5
ASSLGLTFKWETQY
>TRBV28|TRBJ2-4
ASSLTSKNIQY
>TRBV2|TRBJ1-1
ASNLGTGVNTEAF
>TRBV5-5|TRBJ1-1
ASSLVRGNTEAF
>TRBV7-6|TRBJ2-1
ASSFQQWGYNEQF
>TRBV27|TRBJ2-1
ASSPYAHEQF
>TRBV29-1|TRBJ2-1
SVHLAGGRYNEQF
>TRBV7-9|TRBJ2-7
ASSQQAPEQY
>TRBV29-1|TRBJ1-1
SARTAVNTEAF
>TRBV4-1|TRBJ2-1
ASSHRAGSYNEQF
>TRBV28|TRBJ1-2
ASSVSGTATNYGGYT
>TRBV28|TRBJ1-1
ASSYGAMTAF
>TRBV7-9|TRBJ2-3
ASSLVGGTHTDTQY
>TRBV14|TRBJ2-7
ASSQNRESYEQY
>TRBV7-9|TRBJ2-2
ASSPPDIGGAGELF
>TRBV7-2|TRBJ2-7
ASSFGQTYEQY
>TRBV4-1|TRBJ1-2
ASSHDRYYGYT
>TRBV28|TRBJ1-1
ASTLTRGAEAF
>TRBV10-3|TRBJ2-1
AIRGLADNEQF
>TRBV7-8|TRBJ2-1
ASSLLGRTSVLNEQF
>TRBV7-9|TRBJ1-1
ASTFGPGAAMNTEAF
>TRBV2|TRBJ1-4
ASSDPGAVNEKLF
>TRBV11-2|TRBJ2-5
ASSLDWETQY